This TCR beta chain stems from a study of shared clonotypes between healthy human individuals. Study details: Every donor yielded three CD4 naive, three CD4 memory, two CD8 naive and one CD8 memory plate.

Trimming removed 3 bases from V and 4 bases from J; junction bases left unmatched: 10. This CDR3 spans 16 amino acids. CDR1 and CDR2 from the germline V gene are SGDLS and YYNGEE. Using immunoSEQ multiplex PCR, the repertoire was profiled, and TCRdb retains in-frame clones only, with some absent. The sample lists about 1.1 million clones, about 80% occurring once. The TCR originated in a man younger than 35 in good health. Some clones in this sample may be carry-over from other donors' samples. The rearrangement joins TRBV9 to TRBJ1-1, with 9 bases identical to TRBD1. The sequenced sample was memory CD4+ T cells from PBMCs. Specified subset: CD45RA-negative fraction. The CDR3 sequence is CASSDLGTGLTTEAFF. DNA of the CDR3: TGTGCCAGCAGCGACCTCGGGACAGGGCTGACCACTGAAGCTTTCTTT.